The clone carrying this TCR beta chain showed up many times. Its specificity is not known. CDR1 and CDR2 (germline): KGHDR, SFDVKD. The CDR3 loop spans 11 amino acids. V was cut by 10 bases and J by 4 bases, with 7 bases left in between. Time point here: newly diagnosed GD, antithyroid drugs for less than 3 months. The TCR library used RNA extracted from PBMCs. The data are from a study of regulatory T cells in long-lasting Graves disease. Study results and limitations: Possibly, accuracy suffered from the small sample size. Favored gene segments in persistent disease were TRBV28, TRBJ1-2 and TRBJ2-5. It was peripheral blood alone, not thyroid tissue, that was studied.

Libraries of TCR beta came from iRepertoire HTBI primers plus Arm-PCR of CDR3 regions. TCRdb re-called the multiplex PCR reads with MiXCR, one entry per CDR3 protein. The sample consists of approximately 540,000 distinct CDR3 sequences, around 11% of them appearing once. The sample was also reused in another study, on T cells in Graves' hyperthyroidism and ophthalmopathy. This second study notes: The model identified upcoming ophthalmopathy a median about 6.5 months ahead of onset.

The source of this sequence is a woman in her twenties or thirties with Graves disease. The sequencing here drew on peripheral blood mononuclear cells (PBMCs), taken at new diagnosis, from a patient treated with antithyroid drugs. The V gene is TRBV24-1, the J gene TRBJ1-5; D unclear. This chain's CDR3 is CATVKNQPQHF. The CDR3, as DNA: TGTGCCACAGTCAAGAATCAGCCCCAGCATTTT.